Detailed here is one TCR beta chain. These data belong to a study of T cell changes during pregnancy in multiple sclerosis. Clones were read by immunoSEQ multiplex PCR, and TCRdb kept only the in-frame ones, dropping some. Among 45,000 to 55,000 clones listed, around 93% were seen once. The ends were cut back, 5 bases at V and 6 bases at J, with 13 bases in the middle. Germline assignment: CDR1 SGHNT and CDR2 YENEEA. The CDR3 contains 13 residues. The chain uses TRBV11-3 and TRBJ1-1; a possible D gene is TRBD1 (6 bases). Sequencing used CD4+ T cells from peripheral blood mononuclear cells, obtained after pregnancy. This sequence originates from a female donor in good health, enrolled as a control in a pregnancy study. The DNA for the CDR3 is TGTGCCAGCAGCGAGACAGGTCTCTCTGAAGCTTTCTTT. This codes for CASSETGLSEAFF.